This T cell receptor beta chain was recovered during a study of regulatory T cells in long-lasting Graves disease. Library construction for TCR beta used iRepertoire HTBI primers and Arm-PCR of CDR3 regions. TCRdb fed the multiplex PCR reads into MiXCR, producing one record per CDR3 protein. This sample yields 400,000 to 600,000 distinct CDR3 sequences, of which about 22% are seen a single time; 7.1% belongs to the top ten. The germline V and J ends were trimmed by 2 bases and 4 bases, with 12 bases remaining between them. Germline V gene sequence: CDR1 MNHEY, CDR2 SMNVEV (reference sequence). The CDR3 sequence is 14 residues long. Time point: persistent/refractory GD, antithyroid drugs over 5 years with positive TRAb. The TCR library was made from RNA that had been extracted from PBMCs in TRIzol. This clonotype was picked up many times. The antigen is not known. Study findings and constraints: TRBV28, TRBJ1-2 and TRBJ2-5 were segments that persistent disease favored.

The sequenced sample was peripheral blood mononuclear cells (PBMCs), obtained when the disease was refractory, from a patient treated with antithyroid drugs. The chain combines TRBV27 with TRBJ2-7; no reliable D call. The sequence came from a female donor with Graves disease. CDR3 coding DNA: TGTGCCAGCAGTTTAAGAAGGAGTGGGTACGAGCAGTACTTC. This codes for CASSLRRSGYEQYF.